The 7 T cell receptor beta chains given below trace back to one sample, sequenced in a study of PD-1 blockade in classical Hodgkin lymphoma. Here immunoSEQ multiplex PCR was the method, and the copy in TCRdb shows in-frame clones only, minus some. This sample has about 25,000 clones, with about 70% found just once. Stated time point: cycle 4 day 1 (C4D1), after more than five weeks of nivolumab. Following autologous stem cell transplantation, relapse occurred in every patient, and exposure to brentuximab vedotin varied. The sequences come from peripheral blood mononuclear cells (PBMCs), collected before the fourth cycle of nivolumab. Receptor source: a human donor with classical Hodgkin lymphoma.

The chain joins TRBV5-5 to TRBJ1-1, with D uncertain. From germline, CDR1 is SGHKS and CDR2 YYEKEE (reference sequence). The CDR3 sequence is 14 residues long. V shed 1 base and J shed 1 base, with 8 bases lying between them. The DNA for the CDR3 is TGTGCCAGCAGCTTGTGGCACCAGAACACTGAAGCTTTCTTT. Its translation is CASSLWHQNTEAFF.

This sequence joins TRBV5-6 and TRBJ2-1, with D perhaps being TRBD1 or TRBD2 (5 bases each). The V and J ends lost 2 bases and 6 bases respectively, with 12 bases between them. From germline, CDR1 is SGHDT and CDR2 YYEEEE. The CDR3 extends over 14 amino acids. The DNA for the CDR3 is TGTGCCAGCAGCTTCCGGGACGGGCTCAATGAGCAGTTCTTC. Protein product: CASSFRDGLNEQFF. Full variable domain (outside the CDR3, taken from reference TRBV5-6 and TRBJ2-1): DAGVTQSPTHLIKTRGQQVTLRCSPKSGHDTVSWYQQALGQGPQFIFQYYEEEERQRGNFPDRFSGHQFPNYSSELNVNALLLGDSALYLCASSFRDGLNEQFFGPGTRLTVL.

The rearrangement uses TRBV27 and TRBJ2-5, with unresolved D. The ends were cut back, 8 bases at V and 0 bases at J, with 7 bases in the middle. The germline V gene has CDR1 MNHEY and CDR2 SMNVEV (reference sequence). This CDR3 is built from 12 residues. The CDR3 region has the DNA TGTGCCAGCGGGATGTACCAAGAGACCCAGTACTTC. It is translated as CASGMYQETQYF.

The rearrangement links TRBV6-5 to TRBJ2-5; D unclear. V was trimmed by 8 bases and J by 5 bases, leaving 15 bases between them. CDR1 is MNHEY and CDR2 is SVGAGI in the germline V gene. This CDR3 contains 13 residues. CDR3: CASGFGRIETQYF. For the CDR3, the DNA is TGTGCCAGCGGGTTCGGAAGGATCGAGACCCAGTACTTC.

The rearrangement uses TRBV2 and TRBJ2-7; a weak D match, TRBD1 (5 bases). CDR3 size: 15 residues. Germline V gene lookup returns CDR1 SNHLY and CDR2 FYNNEI. The germline V and J ends were trimmed by 2 bases and 6 bases, with 17 bases remaining between them. The CDR3 nucleotides are TGTGCCAGCAGTGAACGAGGACACGCGTTAGGCGAGCAGTACTTC. Translation gives CASSERGHALGEQYF.

This clone was detected a few times. The chain combines TRBV29-1 with TRBJ1-1, with D possibly matching TRBD1 (5 bases). The germline V and J ends were trimmed by 5 bases and 7 bases, with 17 bases remaining between them. The germline CDR1 and CDR2 sequences are SQVTM and ANQGSEA. CDR3 length: 13 residues. CDR3 in amino acids: CSVQRTPQLEAFF. The CDR3 coding sequence is TGCAGCGTTCAGAGGACACCCCAACTTGAAGCTTTCTTT.

V and J are TRBV6-5 and TRBJ2-3; 7 bases align to TRBD2. This CDR3 has 13 amino acids. Germline loops: CDR1 MNHEY, CDR2 SVGAGI. V lost 7 bases to trimming and J lost 4 bases; unmatched junction nucleotides: 5. The CDR3 spells CASNRGGADTQYF. The DNA of the CDR3 is TGTGCCAGCAATAGGGGAGGGGCAGATACGCAGTATTTT.